Presented here are 7 T cell receptor beta chains from one specimen sequenced in a study of T cell repertoires in cytomegalovirus infection. TCRdb redid the calling of the reads with MiXCR, one entry per CDR3 protein. The sample includes roughly 280,000 distinct CDR3 sequences, roughly 13% of them seen just once. The sequenced sample was PBMCs. Source of these receptors: a human donor in good health (CMV status not recorded). Some clones in this sample may be carry-over from other donors' samples.

In this sample, this clonotype turned up many times. The chain couples TRBV12-3 or TRBV12-4 to TRBJ2-5; tentatively, D is TRBD1 (6 bases). The ends were cut back, 7 bases at V and 3 bases at J, with 12 bases in the middle. The CDR3 contains 13 residues. Here the CDR3 DNA reads TGTGCCAGCACCCCCGAGGGGGAAGAGACCCAGTACTTC. As protein: CASTPEGEETQYF.

The sample holds many counts of this clonotype. The chain links TRBV7-2 to TRBJ2-2; D is unresolved. The V gene's germline CDR1 is SGHTA and CDR2 FQGNSA. CDR3 length equals 16 residues. Between the trimmed V and J ends, which lost 1 base and 0 bases, there was a span of 9 bases. The CDR3: CASSLVGFSNTGELFF. For the CDR3, the DNA is TGTGCCAGCAGCTTAGTTGGGTTTTCGAACACCGGGGAGCTGTTTTTT.

This clonotype was detected many times. The chain joins TRBV7-3 to TRBJ2-3, with D perhaps matching TRBD2 (5 bases). This CDR3 has 14 amino acids. Germline V gene data show CDR1 as SGHTA and CDR2 as FQGTGA. Trimming removed 11 bases from V and 2 bases from J, with 17 bases in between. Written as DNA, the CDR3 is TGTGCCTGCGCCCGAAGCGGTACCACAGATACGCAGTATTTT. It codes for CACARSGTTDTQYF.

This sequence joins TRBV24-1 and TRBJ2-3; D remains unclear. The germline gives CDR1 KGHDR, CDR2 SFDVKD. The CDR3 totals 14 residues. The germline V and J ends were trimmed by 3 bases and 6 bases, with 12 bases remaining between them. In DNA, the CDR3 is TGTGCCACCAGTGATCACCGTCCAGCCGATACGCAGTATTTT. This translates into CATSDHRPADTQYF.

This clonotype was seen at least ten times. The rearrangement uses TRBV29-1 and TRBJ2-5; 11 positions agree with TRBD1. V trimming: 5 bases; J trimming: 4 bases; junction bases outside the gene matches: 9. Germline V lookup: CDR1 SQVTM, CDR2 ANQGSEA. The CDR3 loop spans 15 amino acids. The CDR3 region has the DNA TGCAGCGTTACCCACCTAGGGACAGGGGGAGAGACCCAGTACTTC. This sequence encodes CSVTHLGTGGETQYF. Full variable domain (missing parts from reference TRBV29-1 and TRBJ2-5): SAVISQKPSRDICQRGTSLTIQCQVDSQVTMMFWYRQQPGQSLTLIATANQGSEATYESGFVIDKFPISRPNLTFSTLTVSNMSPEDSSIYLCSVTHLGTGGETQYFGPGTRLLVL.

This clonotype occurred many times. J is TRBJ2-7 and V is TRBV20-1; D gene unclear. This CDR3 spans 12 amino acids. The germline V gene encodes CDR1 DFQATT and CDR2 SNEGSKA (reference sequence). With 0 bases removed from V and 5 bases from J, the gap between germline ends came to 8 bases. The CDR3 coding sequence is TGCAGTGCTAGAGATCTGGTCCACGAGCAGTACTTC. As protein: CSARDLVHEQYF.

The V call is TRBV6-5, the J call TRBJ2-5, with 9 bases aligning to TRBD1. Germline-derived CDR1 and CDR2 are MNHEY and SVGAGI. J lost 5 bases, V lost 2 bases, and 3 bases had no gene match. The CDR3 is made up of 14 amino acids. The CDR3 bases are TGTGCCAGCAGTTACAACAGGGGGCTTGAGACCCAGTACTTC. Its protein is CASSYNRGLETQYF.